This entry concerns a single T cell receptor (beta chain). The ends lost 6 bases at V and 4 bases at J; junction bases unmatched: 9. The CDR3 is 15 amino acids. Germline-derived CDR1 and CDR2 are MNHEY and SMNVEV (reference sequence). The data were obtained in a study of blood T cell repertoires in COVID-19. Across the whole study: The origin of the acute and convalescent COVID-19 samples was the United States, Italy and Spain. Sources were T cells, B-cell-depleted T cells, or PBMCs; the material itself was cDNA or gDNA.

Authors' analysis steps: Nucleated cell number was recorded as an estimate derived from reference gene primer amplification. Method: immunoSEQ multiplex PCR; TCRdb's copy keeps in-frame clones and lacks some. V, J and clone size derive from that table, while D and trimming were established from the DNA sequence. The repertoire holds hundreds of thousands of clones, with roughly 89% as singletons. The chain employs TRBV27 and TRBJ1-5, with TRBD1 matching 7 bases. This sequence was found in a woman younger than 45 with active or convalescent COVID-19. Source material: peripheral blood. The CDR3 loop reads CASRAGGIGNQPQHF. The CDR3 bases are TGTGCCAGCAGGGCAGGGGGGATTGGGAATCAGCCCCAGCATTTT.